This T cell receptor (beta chain) was sequenced for a study of blood T cell repertoires in COVID-19. Across the study: Spain, Italy and the United States supplied samples that represented acute and convalescent COVID-19. Nucleic acid was either cDNA or gDNA, and it came from T cells, B-cell-depleted T cells, or PBMCs.

Germline V gene sequence: CDR1 LNHDA, CDR2 SQIVND (reference sequence). CDR3 size: 15 residues. Trimming removed 4 bases from V and 2 bases from J; junction bases left unmatched: 1. The table lists this clone with a few counts. Authors' methods: Quantification of nucleated cells was approximated via reference gene primer amplification. Repertoires were generated with immunoSEQ multiplex PCR, while TCRdb's copy carries only in-frame clones and drops some. V and J calls and clone size are as listed in that table; D and trimming were resolved from the DNA. The data hold approximately 58,000 clones, with about 81% observed a single time. A Seattle source enrolled patients during active infection and followed them longitudinally.

The clonotype was recovered from a man in his fifties or sixties with COVID-19, enrolled during active disease. The chain has TRBV19 and TRBJ2-5; TRBD2 agrees at 13 bases. Source material: peripheral blood. This CDR3 reads CASSTTSGRQETQYF. CDR3 bases: TGTGCCAGTAGTACGACTAGCGGGAGGCAAGAGACCCAGTACTTC.